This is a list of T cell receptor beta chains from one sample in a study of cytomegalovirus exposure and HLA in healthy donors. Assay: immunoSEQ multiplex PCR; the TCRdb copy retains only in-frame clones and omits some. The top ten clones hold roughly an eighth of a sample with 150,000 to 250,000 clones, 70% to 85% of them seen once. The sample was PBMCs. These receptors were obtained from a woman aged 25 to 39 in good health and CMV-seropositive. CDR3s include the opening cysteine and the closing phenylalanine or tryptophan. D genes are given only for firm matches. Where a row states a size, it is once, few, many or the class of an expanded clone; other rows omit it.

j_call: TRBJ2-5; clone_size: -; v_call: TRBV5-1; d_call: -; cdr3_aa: CASRGREFGTQYF; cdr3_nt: TGCGCCAGCAGAGGTCGGGAGTTTGGGACCCAGTACTTC
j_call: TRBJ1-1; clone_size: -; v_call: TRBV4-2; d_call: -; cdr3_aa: CASSQIGQRQAFF; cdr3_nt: TGTGCCAGCAGCCAGATAGGACAGAGACAAGCTTTCTTT
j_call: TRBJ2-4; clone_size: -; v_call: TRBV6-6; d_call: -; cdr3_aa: CASSYTGTSNIQYF; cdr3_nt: TGTGCCAGCAGTTACACCGGGACAAGTAACATTCAGTACTTC
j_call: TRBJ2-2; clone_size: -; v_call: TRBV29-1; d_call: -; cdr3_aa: CSVVRGIGSGELFF; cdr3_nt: TGCAGCGTTGTGAGAGGGATCGGGTCCGGGGAGCTGTTTTTT
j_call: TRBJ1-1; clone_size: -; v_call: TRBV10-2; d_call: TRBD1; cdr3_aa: CASRAGTGGLGTEAFF; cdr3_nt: TGCGCCAGCAGGGCCGGGACAGGGGGGCTTGGCACTGAAGCTTTCTTT
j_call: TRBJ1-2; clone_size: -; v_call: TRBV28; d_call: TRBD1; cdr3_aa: CASLDRHYGYTF; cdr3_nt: TGTGCCAGCCTGGACAGGCACTATGGCTACACCTTC
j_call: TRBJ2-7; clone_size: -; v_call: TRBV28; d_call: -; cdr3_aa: CASSSPGYPYEQYF; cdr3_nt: TGTGCCAGCAGTTCCCCAGGGTACCCCTACGAGCAGTACTTC
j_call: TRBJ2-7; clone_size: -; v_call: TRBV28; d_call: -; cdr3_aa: CASSLSIGGDSYEQYF; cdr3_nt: TGTGCCAGCAGTTTATCCATCGGTGGAGATTCCTACGAGCAGTACTTC
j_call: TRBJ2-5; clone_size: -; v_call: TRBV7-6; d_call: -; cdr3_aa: CAIGGDSQETQYF; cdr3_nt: TGTGCCATCGGAGGGGACAGTCAAGAGACCCAGTACTTC
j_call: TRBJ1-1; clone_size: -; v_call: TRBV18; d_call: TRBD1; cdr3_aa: CASSPLGQGNTEAFF; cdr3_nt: TGTGCCAGCTCACCGTTGGGACAGGGGAACACTGAAGCTTTCTTT
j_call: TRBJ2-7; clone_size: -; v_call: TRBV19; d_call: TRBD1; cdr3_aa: CASSVNGQGDEQYF; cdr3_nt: TGTGCCAGTAGTGTTAACGGACAGGGGGACGAGCAGTACTTC
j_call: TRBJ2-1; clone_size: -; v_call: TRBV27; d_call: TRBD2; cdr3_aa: CASKGGTSGGSSYNEQFF; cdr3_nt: TGTGCCAGCAAAGGAGGGACTAGCGGAGGGAGCTCCTACAATGAGCAGTTCTTC
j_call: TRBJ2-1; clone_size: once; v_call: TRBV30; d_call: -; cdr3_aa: CAWSAGSGSNEQFF; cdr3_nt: TGTGCCTGGAGCGCTGGTTCCGGGTCCAATGAGCAGTTCTTC
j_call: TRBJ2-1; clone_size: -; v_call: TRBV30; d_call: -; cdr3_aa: CAWTGDYNEQFF; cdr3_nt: TGTGCCTGGACAGGGGATTACAATGAGCAGTTCTTC
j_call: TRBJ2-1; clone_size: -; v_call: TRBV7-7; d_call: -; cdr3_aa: CASSQTGGDYNEQFF; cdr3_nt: TGTGCTAGCAGCCAGACAGGCGGCGACTACAATGAGCAGTTCTTC
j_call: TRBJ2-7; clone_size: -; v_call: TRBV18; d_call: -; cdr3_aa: CASSPQYDLYEQYF; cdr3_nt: TGTGCCAGCTCACCACAATACGACTTGTACGAGCAGTACTTC
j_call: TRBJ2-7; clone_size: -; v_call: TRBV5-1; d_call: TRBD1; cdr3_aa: CASSLGPTGPLEQYF; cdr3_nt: TGCGCCAGCAGCTTGGGACCGACAGGGCCCCTCGAGCAGTACTTC
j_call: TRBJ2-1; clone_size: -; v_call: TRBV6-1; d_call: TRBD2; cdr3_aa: CASRGLVARYNEQFF; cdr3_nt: TGTGCCAGCAGGGGACTAGTCGCACGCTACAATGAGCAGTTCTTC
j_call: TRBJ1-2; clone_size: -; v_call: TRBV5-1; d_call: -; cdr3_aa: CASSLGDNSRGYTF; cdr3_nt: TGCGCCAGCAGCTTGGGGGACAACTCTCGTGGCTACACCTTC
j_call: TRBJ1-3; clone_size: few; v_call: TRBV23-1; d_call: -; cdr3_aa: CASSQTNSGNTIYF; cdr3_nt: TGCGCCAGCAGTCAAACAAACTCTGGAAACACCATATATTTT
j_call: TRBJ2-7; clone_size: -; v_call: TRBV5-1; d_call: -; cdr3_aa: CASSDGYEQYF; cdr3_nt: TGCGCCAGCAGCGACGGGTACGAGCAGTACTTC
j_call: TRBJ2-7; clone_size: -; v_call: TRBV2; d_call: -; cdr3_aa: CASRQGTPGRGGSYEQYF; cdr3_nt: TGTGCCAGCAGGCAAGGAACGCCGGGTCGGGGAGGATCCTACGAGCAGTACTTC
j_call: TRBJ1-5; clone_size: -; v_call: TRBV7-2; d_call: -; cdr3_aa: CASSLAGGFQPQHF; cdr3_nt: TGTGCCAGCAGCTTAGCTGGAGGTTTTCAGCCCCAGCATTTT
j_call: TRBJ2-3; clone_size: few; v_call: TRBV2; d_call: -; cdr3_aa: CASSERREADTQYF; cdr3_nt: TGTGCCAGCAGTGAAAGGAGAGAGGCAGATACGCAGTATTTT
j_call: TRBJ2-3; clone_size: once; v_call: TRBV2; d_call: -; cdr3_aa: CASDKFTDTQYF; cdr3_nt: TGTGCCAGTGACAAATTCACAGATACGCAGTATTTT
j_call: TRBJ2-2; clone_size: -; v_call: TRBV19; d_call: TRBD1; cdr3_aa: CATPTGAVVGELFF; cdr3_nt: TGTGCCACCCCGACAGGGGCAGTAGTCGGGGAGCTGTTTTTT
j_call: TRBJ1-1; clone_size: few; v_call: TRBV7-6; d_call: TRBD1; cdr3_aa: CASSLQQGLDTEAFF; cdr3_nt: TGTGCCAGCAGTCTCCAACAGGGGTTGGACACTGAAGCTTTCTTT
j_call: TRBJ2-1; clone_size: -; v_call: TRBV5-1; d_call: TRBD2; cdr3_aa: CASSLPSGSSGRQFF; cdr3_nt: TGCGCCAGCAGCTTGCCCTCAGGTTCTAGCGGGAGGCAGTTCTTC
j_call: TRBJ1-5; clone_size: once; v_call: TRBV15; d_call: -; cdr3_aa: CATSRAVSYSNQPQHF; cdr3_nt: TGTGCCACCAGCAGAGCAGTAAGTTATAGCAATCAGCCCCAGCATTTT
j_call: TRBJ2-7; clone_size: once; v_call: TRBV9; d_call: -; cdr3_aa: CASSVWGDGGYEQYF; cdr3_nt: TGTGCCAGCAGCGTATGGGGGGACGGCGGGTACGAGCAGTACTTC
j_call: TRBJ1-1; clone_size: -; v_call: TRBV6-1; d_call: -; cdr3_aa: CASSATRNTEAFF; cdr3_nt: TGTGCCAGCAGTGCCACAAGAAACACTGAAGCTTTCTTT
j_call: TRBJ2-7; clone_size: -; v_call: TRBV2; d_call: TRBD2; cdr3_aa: CASNDLAVPPAEQYF; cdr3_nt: TGTGCCAGCAACGATCTAGCGGTCCCTCCCGCCGAGCAGTACTTC
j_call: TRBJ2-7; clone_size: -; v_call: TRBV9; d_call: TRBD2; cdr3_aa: CASSVGTSGSYEQYF; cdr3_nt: TGTGCCAGCAGCGTAGGGACTAGCGGGTCCTACGAGCAGTACTTC
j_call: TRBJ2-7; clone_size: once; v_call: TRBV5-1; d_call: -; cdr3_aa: CASSLDRGRGYEQYF; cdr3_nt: TGCGCCAGCAGCCTGGATCGAGGACGGGGGTACGAGCAGTACTTC
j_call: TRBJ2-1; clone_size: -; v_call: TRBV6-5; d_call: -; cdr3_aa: CASSAPGTYNEQFF; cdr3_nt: TGTGCCAGCAGTGCCCCGGGGACTTACAATGAGCAGTTCTTC
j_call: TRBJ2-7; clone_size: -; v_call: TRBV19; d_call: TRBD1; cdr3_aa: CASIAGTGEKVQYF; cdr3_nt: TGTGCCAGTATCGCCGGGACAGGGGAAAAGGTGCAGTACTTC
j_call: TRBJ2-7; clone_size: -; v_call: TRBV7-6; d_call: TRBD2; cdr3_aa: CASSQSTSGTSYEQYF; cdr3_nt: TGTGCCAGCAGCCAATCTACTAGCGGAACCTCCTACGAGCAGTACTTC
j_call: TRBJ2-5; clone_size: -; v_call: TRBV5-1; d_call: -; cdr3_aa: CASSLIEGDGETQYF; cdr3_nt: TGCGCCAGCAGCTTGATAGAGGGAGACGGAGAGACCCAGTACTTC
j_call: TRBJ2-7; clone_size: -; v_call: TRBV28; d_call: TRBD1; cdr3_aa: CASRSLGQNYEQYF; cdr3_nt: TGTGCCAGCAGATCCTTGGGACAGAACTACGAGCAGTACTTC
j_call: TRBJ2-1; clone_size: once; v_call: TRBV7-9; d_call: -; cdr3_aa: CASSFKTGATYNEQFF; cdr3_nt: TGTGCCAGCAGCTTTAAGACGGGAGCCACCTACAATGAGCAGTTCTTC
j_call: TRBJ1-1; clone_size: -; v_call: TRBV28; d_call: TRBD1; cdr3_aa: CGSAGQGSIGNTEAFF; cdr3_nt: TGTGGAAGCGCGGGACAGGGAAGTATCGGGAACACTGAAGCTTTCTTT
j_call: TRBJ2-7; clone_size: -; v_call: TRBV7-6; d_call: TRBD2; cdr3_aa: CASSSPAGTSGRDEQYF; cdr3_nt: TGTGCCAGCAGCTCCCCAGCCGGGACTAGCGGGAGGGACGAGCAGTACTTC
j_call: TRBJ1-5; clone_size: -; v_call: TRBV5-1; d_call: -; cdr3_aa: CASSRRAGDTQPQHF; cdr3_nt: TGCGCCAGCAGCCGGCGCGCAGGGGACACTCAGCCCCAGCATTTT
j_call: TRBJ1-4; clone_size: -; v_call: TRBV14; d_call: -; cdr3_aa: CASSQDLEKLFF; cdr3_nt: TGTGCCAGCAGCCAAGATCTTGAAAAACTGTTTTTT
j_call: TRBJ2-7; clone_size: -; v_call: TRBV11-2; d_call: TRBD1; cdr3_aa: CASSSTGTGQHEQYF; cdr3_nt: TGTGCCAGCAGCTCGACCGGGACAGGGCAGCACGAGCAGTACTTC